This record concerns one TCR beta chain sequence. Its matching antigen is unknown. The sample originates from a study of beta chain features in type 1 diabetes. Sorting that relied on CD45RO/CCR7/CD25/CD127/CD95/CD27 yielded CD4+ naive, central memory, regulatory and stem cell-like memory cells. Every sorted population was more than 95% pure. The CDR3 covers 16 residues. Germline lookup yields CDR1 SGHVS and CDR2 FQNEAQ. V shed 2 bases, J shed 2 bases, and the junction held 3 bases outside the gene matches. Whole-study results and caveats: Lower insertion and higher deletion counts appeared at VDJ junctions in type 1 diabetes patients. Sequencing from cDNA could over-represent high-TCR-expressing cells.

Investigators reverse transcribed all isolated RNA, so they sequenced expressed TCRB transcripts. Using immunoSEQ multiplex PCR, the repertoire was profiled, and TCRdb retains in-frame clones only, with some absent. This sample carries some 240,000 clones, roughly 10% of them seen once, and the ten largest clones take about 1.2%. The clonotype originates from a man between 18 and 35 years old in good health. The gene calls are TRBV7-8 and TRBJ2-2; TRBD1 aligns across 9 bases. What was sequenced was central memory CD4+ T cells from blood. The CDR3 here is CASSLLDRGNTGELFF. The CDR3 DNA follows: TGTGCCAGCAGCTTACTGGACAGGGGAAACACCGGGGAGCTGTTTTTT.